The sequence of this TCR beta chain was determined in a study of T cells in Graves' hyperthyroidism and ophthalmopathy. The CDR3 regions of TCR beta were amplified from RNA transcripts. The study used the HTBI primer set for a first-round RT-PCR of the TCR CDR3. TCRdb processed the multiplex PCR reads anew with MiXCR; each CDR3 protein has one entry. The data contain around 690,000 distinct CDR3 sequences, around a sixth of them singletons. The CDR3 contains 15 residues. Looked up from germline, CDR1 is SGHNT and CDR2 is YENEEA. After removal of 5 bases from V and 10 bases from J, the junction contained 6 bases not matched to a gene.

The receptor was isolated from a middle-aged man with Graves' hyperthyroidism. The V call is TRBV11-3, the J call TRBJ2-1; 15 positions agree with TRBD2. Sequenced: blood. The CDR3 sequence is CASSPGTSGRQEQFF. DNA of the CDR3: TGTGCCAGCAGCCCCGGGACTAGCGGGAGGCAGGAGCAGTTCTTC.